This entry lists 21 T cell receptor beta chains sequenced from one sample in a study of T cell responses to AZD1222 COVID-19 vaccine. Some clones are missing from TCRdb's copy, which holds only in-frame ones; the method was immunoSEQ multiplex PCR. Altogether about 180,000 clones are present, roughly 92% being singletons, with the ten largest covering 1.6%. This material consisted of peripheral blood, taken 28 days after the second AZD1222 dose. The receptor source for this set is an adult who received the AZD1222 COVID-19 vaccine.

CDR3 nucleotide sequence: TGTGCCAGCAGCTCGCCCCAGGGCGGCAGCGGGAGCTCCTACGAGCAGTACTTC. Its translation is CASSSPQGGSGSSYEQYF. The chain is built from TRBV7-6 and TRBJ2-7, with 8 positions matching TRBD2. The junction had 14 bases not matched to a gene; V was cut back by 4 bases and J by 0 bases. Germline lookup yields CDR1 SGHVS and CDR2 FNYEAQ. The CDR3 runs 18 residues.

The chain is built from TRBV11-3 and TRBJ2-1, with 7 bases lining up with TRBD1. Trimming took 10 bases from V and 9 from J; bases not matched to a gene: 12. Germline loops: CDR1 SGHNT, CDR2 YENEEA. The CDR3 extends over 13 amino acids. CDR3 nucleotides: TGTGCCACCCGCCGAGTTTCAGGGGGTGAGCAGTTCTTC. This encodes CATRRVSGGEQFF. The full variable domain, in which reference TRBV11-3 and TRBJ2-1 provide the parts outside the CDR3, is EAGVVQSPRYKIIEKKQPVAFWCNPISGHNTLYWYLQNLGQGPELLIRYENEEAVDDSQLPKDRFSAERLKGVDSTLKIQPAELGDSAVYLCATRRVSGGEQFFGPGTRLTVL.

This clone was recorded only once. V and J are TRBV6-6 and TRBJ2-7; the D is unclear. Trimming removed 4 bases at V and 2 bases at J, with 3 bases between. CDR3 length: 11 residues. The germline V gene encodes CDR1 MNHNY and CDR2 SVGAGI (reference sequence). As DNA, the CDR3 is TGTGCCAGCAGTTCCGCCTACGAGCAGTACTTC. This encodes CASSSAYEQYF.

This clone was seen only once. This chain connects TRBV27 to TRBJ1-2; D gene uncertain. The V gene lost 4 bases and the J gene lost 5 bases, with 8 bases spanning the gap. The CDR3 is 12 amino acids. Germline V lookup: CDR1 MNHEY, CDR2 SMNVEV (reference sequence). Here the CDR3 reads CASSSPLYGYTF. CDR3 coding DNA: TGTGCCAGCAGTTCCCCATTGTATGGCTACACCTTC.

The V and J genes are TRBV6-5 and TRBJ2-1, with 10 bases matching TRBD2. Germline CDR1 MNHEY, CDR2 SVGAGI. Trimming at V came to 9 bases and at J to 5 bases, leaving 4 bases not matched to a gene. This CDR3 is built from 13 residues. CDR3 sequence (DNA): TGTGCCAGTCTAGCGGGGGCAAACAATGAGCAGTTCTTC. Protein: CASLAGANNEQFF.

This clone was picked up a small number of times. The chain employs TRBV7-3 and TRBJ2-5; a weak D match, TRBD2 (6 bases). Germline V gives CDR1 SGHTA, CDR2 FQGTGA. The CDR3 totals 15 residues. The V and J ends lost 2 bases and 5 bases respectively, with 15 bases between them. CDR3 sequence (DNA): TGTGCCAGCAGCTTACGAGGTCCTAGCGACGAGACCCAGTACTTC. Protein product: CASSLRGPSDETQYF.

This chain joins TRBV7-3 and TRBJ2-7, with D perhaps TRBD1 (5 bases). CDR3 length: 16 amino acids. Per germline, CDR1 SGHTA and CDR2 FQGTGA. The V and J ends lost 2 bases and 0 bases respectively, with 14 bases between them. CDR3 nucleotide sequence: TGTGCCAGCAGCTTACATGGGGCGCTGGGCTCCTACGAGCAGTACTTC. Translating it yields CASSLHGALGSYEQYF.

J is TRBJ1-2 and V is TRBV18; TRBD1 aligns across 7 bases. CDR3 length: 13 residues. V trimming: 3 bases; J trimming: 5 bases; junction bases outside the gene matches: 3. Germline CDR1 reads KGHSH; CDR2 reads LQKENI. DNA for the CDR3: TGTGCCAGCTCACCCGACAGGGCTTATGGCTACACCTTC. This translates into CASSPDRAYGYTF.

The chain employs TRBV15 and TRBJ1-4; 7 nucleotides align to TRBD1. With 3 bases clipped from V and 7 bases from J, the junction kept 8 bases outside the gene matches. This CDR3 has 15 amino acids. Germline V CDR1 and CDR2: LNHNV, YYDKDF (reference sequence). The CDR3 is CATSRANRGGEKLFF. In DNA form, the CDR3 reads TGTGCCACCAGCAGGGCTAACAGGGGAGGTGAAAAACTGTTTTTT.

The V call is TRBV28, the J call TRBJ1-3, with D maybe TRBD1 (5 bases). The V end lost 2 bases, the J end lost 1 base, and 12 bases lay between the germline ends. Germline CDR1 and CDR2: MDHEN and SYDVKM. This CDR3 contains 16 residues. The CDR3 region has the DNA TGTGCCAGCAGTTTAAGAGACAGTTATTCTGGAAACACCATATATTTT. Encoded protein: CASSLRDSYSGNTIYF.

This chain joins TRBV27 and TRBJ2-7, with TRBD1 matching 8 bases. V shed 4 bases, J shed 2 bases, and the junction held 4 bases outside the gene matches. CDR1 is MNHEY, CDR2 SMNVEV, per germline (reference sequence). The CDR3 consists of 14 residues. The CDR3 region is CASSWTGLAYEQYF. CDR3 sequence (DNA): TGTGCCAGCAGTTGGACAGGGCTCGCCTACGAGCAGTACTTC.

The chain is built from TRBV19 and TRBJ1-2, with D uncertain. Trimming removed 3 bases from V and 6 bases from J, with 11 bases in between. Germline V gene lookup returns CDR1 LNHDA and CDR2 SQIVND (reference sequence). There are 13 residues in the CDR3. The CDR3 DNA reads as TGTGCCAGTAGTATGGGCCGGTTCGATGGCTACACCTTC. This translates into CASSMGRFDGYTF.

V and J are TRBV5-1 and TRBJ2-1, with D uncertain. This CDR3 is built from 12 residues. V lost 4 bases and J lost 8, with 10 bases in between. From germline, CDR1 is SGHRS and CDR2 YFSETQ. The CDR3 DNA sequence: TGCGCCAGCAGCGACCAGCAGCATGAGCAGTTCTTC. Its protein is CASSDQQHEQFF.

The rearrangement joins TRBV11-2 to TRBJ2-5; perhaps D is TRBD1 or TRBD2 (6 bases each). Germline values: CDR1 SGHAT, CDR2 FQNNGV. The CDR3 loop spans 15 amino acids. Between the trimmed V and J ends, which lost 5 bases and 7 bases, there was a span of 20 bases. The CDR3 loop is CASSPLRGELGTQYF. The DNA of the CDR3 is TGTGCCAGCAGCCCTCTTAGGGGGGAGCTCGGGACCCAGTACTTC.

The chain carries TRBV27 and TRBJ2-7, with D unclear. Trimming stripped 4 bases from V and 7 bases from J, with 14 bases between. Germline V lookup: CDR1 MNHEY, CDR2 SMNVEV (reference sequence). CDR3 length: 13 amino acids. CDR3 residues: CASSSGPQNEQYF. Here the CDR3 DNA reads TGTGCCAGCAGTTCCGGACCCCAGAATGAGCAGTACTTC.

The chain couples TRBV6-5 to TRBJ2-7; tentatively, D is TRBD1 or TRBD2 (6 bases each). The V and J ends lost 7 bases and 2 bases respectively, with 12 bases between them. There are 13 residues in the CDR3. Germline V gives CDR1 MNHEY, CDR2 SVGAGI. As DNA, the CDR3 is TGTGCCAGCAACCCGGGGGCAACCTACGAGCAGTACTTC. This translates into CASNPGATYEQYF.

CDR3 region: CASSPSEIAGGTQYF. The CDR3, as DNA: TGTGCCAGCAGCCCCTCGGAGATAGCGGGGGGCACGCAGTATTTT. The J gene is TRBJ2-3, the V gene TRBV5-4; 10 nucleotides align to TRBD2. The length of the CDR3 is 15 residues. Germline assignment: CDR1 SGHNT and CDR2 YYREEE (reference sequence). V dropped 4 bases and J dropped 9; count of bases not matched to a gene: 11.

The chain joins TRBV11-2 to TRBJ1-4; 9 bases align to TRBD1. V was pared by 4 bases and J by 7 bases, with 4 bases of the junction left unmatched. From germline, CDR1 is SGHAT and CDR2 FQNNGV. CDR3 length: 14 amino acids. CDR3 DNA: TGTGCCAGCAGCTACGGACAGGGGATTGAAAAACTGTTTTTT. This encodes CASSYGQGIEKLFF.

The V gene is TRBV12-5, the J gene TRBJ2-7, with a tentative D call TRBD2 (5 bases). Germline CDR1 is LGHNT and CDR2 is FRNRAP. Trimming removed 5 bases from V and 7 bases from J, with 18 bases in between. The CDR3 length is 14 residues. This CDR3 reads CASGRETPGKEQYF. The CDR3 region has the DNA TGTGCTAGTGGTCGTGAAACGCCGGGGAAAGAGCAGTACTTC. Using reference TRBV12-5 and TRBJ2-7 for the parts outside the CDR3, the full variable domain is DARVTQTPRHKVTEMGQEVTMRCQPILGHNTVFWYRQTMMQGLELLAYFRNRAPLDDSGMPKDRFSAEMPDATLATLKIQPSEPRDSAVYFCASGRETPGKEQYFGPGTRLTVT.

V usage is TRBV25-1 and J usage is TRBJ2-3, with 10 bases identical to TRBD2. Looked up from germline, CDR1 is MGHDK and CDR2 is SYGVNS. Trimming removed 1 base from V and 3 bases from J; junction bases left unmatched: 4. The CDR3 runs to 16 residues. The CDR3 DNA follows: TGTGCCAGCAGTGAATCTAGCGGGAGATGGACAGATACGCAGTATTTT. It yields the protein CASSESSGRWTDTQYF.

The chain joins TRBV6-5 to TRBJ1-2; unclear D gene. The CDR3 loop spans 15 amino acids. With 0 bases removed from V and 1 base from J, the gap between germline ends came to 9 bases. Per the germline V gene, CDR1 is MNHEY and CDR2 is SVGAGI. The CDR3 loop is CASSYSPVVNYGYTF. In DNA form, the CDR3 reads TGTGCCAGCAGTTACTCCCCCGTTGTTAACTATGGCTACACCTTC.